This TCR beta chain was retrieved from a study of vaccination effects on CD4 cells after COVID-19. As for the study in general: The post-vaccine samples were taken, at the median, 72 days after the second dose. Points from the study as a whole: In the late period after vaccination, infection- and vaccine-induced clones contracted markedly.

TCRdb's copy holds only in-frame clones and misses some; the assay was immunoSEQ multiplex PCR. The sample includes tens of thousands of clones, roughly 78% of them seen just once. ViraFEST used viral peptide pools to expand antigen-specific CD4+ T cells before sequencing. Subsequent to about 10 days of culture, CD4+ T cells were isolated. Either the mRNA-1273 or the BNT162b2 vaccine was given to participants as two doses. None of the vaccinated had previously contracted SARS-CoV-2, and their nucleocapsid antibodies tested negative. IL-2 medium was substituted for half the medium on days 3 and 7. For this clone: Its antigen is still unknown.

The CDR3 extends over 19 amino acids. Looked up from germline, CDR1 is SNHLY and CDR2 is FYNNEI. Trimming cost V 3 bases and J 4 bases, with 25 bases left between them. The specimen comprised CD4+ T cells from PBMCs cultured with HCoV-OC43 spike peptides, sampled after COVID-19 vaccination. Subset: HCoV-OC43 spike overlapping peptide pool stimulation. This clonotype originated in a human donor who received a COVID-19 vaccine. This chain joins TRBV2 and TRBJ2-1; D could derive from TRBD1 or TRBD2 (5 bases each). CDR3 region: CASSEFSGRTKSDYNEQFF. In DNA, the CDR3 is TGTGCCAGCAGTGAGTTCTCGGGACGCACAAAATCGGATTACAATGAGCAGTTCTTC. The variable domain in full, completed from reference TRBV2 and TRBJ2-1, reads EPEVTQTPSHQVTQMGQEVILRCVPISNHLYFYWYRQILGQKVEFLVSFYNNEISEKSEIFDDQFSVERPDGSNFTLKIRSTKLEDSAMYFCASSEFSGRTKSDYNEQFFGPGTRLTVL.